This paragraph covers one T cell receptor (beta chain) sequence. Per germline, CDR1 MNHNY and CDR2 SVGAGI (reference sequence). The CDR3 runs to 14 residues. Trimming shortened V by 6 bases and J by 8 bases, and 19 bases separated the two germline ends. This specimen belongs to a study of shared clonotypes between healthy human individuals. Under the authors' procedure: ImmunoSEQ supplied junction-only sequences lacking quality scores, so filtering was different. Only in-frame clones appear in the TCRdb table, and some are missing; sequencing was by immunoSEQ multiplex PCR. V and J calls and clone size are given by that table; D and trimming were obtained from the DNA. This sample has 950,000 to 1,300,000 clones, with roughly 80% found just once.

This receptor was taken from a man between 18 and 35 years old in good health. Sequencing input: memory CD4+ T cells sorted from blood. Subset described: CD45RA-negative fraction. The V gene is TRBV6-6, the J gene TRBJ1-2; no clear D gene. The CDR3 DNA is TGTGCCAGCAGCCAATCCCGGGATATGGGGGGCTACACCTTC. Encoded protein: CASSQSRDMGGYTF.